This TCR beta chain was documented in a study of T-cell memory formation after mild COVID-19. Background on the study: TCR clusters showed largely donor specificity.

TCRdb re-analysed the 5' RACE reads in MiXCR, keeping a single row per CDR3 protein. In the table there are 120,000 or so distinct CDR3 sequences, 15% to 20% of which are singletons. Notes on this clonotype: Its antigen is undetermined.

V was trimmed by 2 bases and J by 3 bases, leaving 16 bases between them. There are 15 residues in the CDR3. Germline CDR1 and CDR2: DFQATT and SNEGSKA (reference sequence). Study conclusions and caveats: Contracting clones, day 15 to 85, had balanced CD4/CD8, and later expanders favored CD4+.

The TCR comes from an adult woman who had mild COVID-19 (a few samples of this study predate the infection). Cell type and time point are not known. This chain uses TRBV20-1 with TRBJ1-1; D unresolved. The sequenced sample was PBMCs or a T cell subset sorted from them (not recorded which). The CDR3 bases are TGCAGTGCTAGAAATTTAGGTAGGTTGGACACTGAAGCTTTCTTT. As protein: CSARNLGRLDTEAFF.